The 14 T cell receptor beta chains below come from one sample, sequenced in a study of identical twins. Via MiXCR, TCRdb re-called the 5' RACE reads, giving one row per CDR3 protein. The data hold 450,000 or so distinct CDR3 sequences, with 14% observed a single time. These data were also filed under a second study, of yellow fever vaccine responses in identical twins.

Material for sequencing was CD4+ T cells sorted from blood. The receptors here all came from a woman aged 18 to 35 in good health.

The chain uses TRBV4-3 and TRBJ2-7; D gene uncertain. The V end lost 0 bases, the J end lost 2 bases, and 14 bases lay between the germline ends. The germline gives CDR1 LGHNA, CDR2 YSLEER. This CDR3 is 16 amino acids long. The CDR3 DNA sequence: TGCGCCAGCAGCCAAGATATAGGGCAACGAGCCTACGAGCAGTACTTC. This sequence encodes CASSQDIGQRAYEQYF.

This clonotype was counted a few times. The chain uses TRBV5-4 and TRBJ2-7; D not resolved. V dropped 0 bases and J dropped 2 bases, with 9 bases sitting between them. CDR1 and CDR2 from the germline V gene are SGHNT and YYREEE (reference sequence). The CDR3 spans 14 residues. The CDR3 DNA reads TGTGCCAGCAGCTTGGAGTACGGTGCCTACGAGCAGTACTTC. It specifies CASSLEYGAYEQYF. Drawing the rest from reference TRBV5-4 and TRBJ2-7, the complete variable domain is ETGVTQSPTHLIKTRGQQVTLRCSSQSGHNTVSWYQQALGQGPQFIFQYYREEENGRGNFPPRFSGLQFPNYSSELNVNALELDDSALYLCASSLEYGAYEQYFGPGTRLTVT.

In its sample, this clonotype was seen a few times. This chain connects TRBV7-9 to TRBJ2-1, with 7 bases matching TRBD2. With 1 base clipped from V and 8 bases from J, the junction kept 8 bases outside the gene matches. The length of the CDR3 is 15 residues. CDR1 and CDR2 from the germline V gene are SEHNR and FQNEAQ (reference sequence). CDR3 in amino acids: CASSLDQAGSDEQFF. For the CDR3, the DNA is TGTGCCAGCAGCTTAGACCAAGCGGGGTCGGATGAGCAGTTCTTC.

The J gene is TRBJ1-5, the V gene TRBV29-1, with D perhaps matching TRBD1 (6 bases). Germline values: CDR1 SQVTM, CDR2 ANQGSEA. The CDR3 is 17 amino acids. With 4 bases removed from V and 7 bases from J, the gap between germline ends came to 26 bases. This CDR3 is CSVAYSVGRGLGQPQHF. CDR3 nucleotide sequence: TGCAGCGTTGCGTATAGTGTGGGCAGGGGATTAGGCCAGCCCCAGCATTTT.

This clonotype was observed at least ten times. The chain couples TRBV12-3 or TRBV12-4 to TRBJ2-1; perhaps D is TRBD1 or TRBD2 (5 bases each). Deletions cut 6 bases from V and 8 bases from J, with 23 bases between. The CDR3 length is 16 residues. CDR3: CASSRYRDRRFDEQFF. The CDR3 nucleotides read TGTGCCAGCAGCCGCTACCGGGACCGACGGTTTGATGAGCAGTTCTTC.

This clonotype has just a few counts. CDR3 region: CASSVGGGIAGYTF. In DNA, the CDR3 is TGTGCCAGCAGCGTAGGTGGGGGGATAGCTGGCTACACCTTC. The rearrangement uses TRBV9 and TRBJ1-2; D is perhaps TRBD1 (5 bases). V was shortened by 0 bases and J by 7 bases, with 13 bases between the two germline ends. Germline values: CDR1 SGDLS, CDR2 YYNGEE. The CDR3 totals 14 residues.

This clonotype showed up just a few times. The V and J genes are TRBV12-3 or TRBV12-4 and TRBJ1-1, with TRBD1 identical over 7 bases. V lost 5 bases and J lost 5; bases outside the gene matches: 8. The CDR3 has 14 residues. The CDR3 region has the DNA TGTGCCAGCAGTGTAACAGGGGCGTGGACTGAAGCTTTCTTT. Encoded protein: CASSVTGAWTEAFF.

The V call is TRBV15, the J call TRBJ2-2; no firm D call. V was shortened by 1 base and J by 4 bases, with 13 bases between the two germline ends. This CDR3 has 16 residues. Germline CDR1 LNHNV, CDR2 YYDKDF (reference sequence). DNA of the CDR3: TGTGCCACCAGCAGAGGGGAAGCGAGGAGCACCGGGGAGCTGTTTTTT. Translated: CATSRGEARSTGELFF.

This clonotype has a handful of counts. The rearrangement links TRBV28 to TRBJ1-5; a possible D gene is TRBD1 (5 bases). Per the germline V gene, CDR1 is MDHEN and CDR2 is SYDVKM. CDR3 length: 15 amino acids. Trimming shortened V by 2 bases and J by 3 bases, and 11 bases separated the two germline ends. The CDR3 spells CASSLRSGLNQPQHF. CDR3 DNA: TGTGCCAGCAGTTTAAGGTCAGGGCTCAATCAGCCCCAGCATTTT. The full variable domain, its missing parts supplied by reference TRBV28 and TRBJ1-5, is DVKVTQSSRYLVKRTGEKVFLECVQDMDHENMFWYRQDPGLGLRLIYFSYDVKMKEKGDIPEGYSVSREKKERFSLILESASTNQTSMYLCASSLRSGLNQPQHFGDGTRLSIL.

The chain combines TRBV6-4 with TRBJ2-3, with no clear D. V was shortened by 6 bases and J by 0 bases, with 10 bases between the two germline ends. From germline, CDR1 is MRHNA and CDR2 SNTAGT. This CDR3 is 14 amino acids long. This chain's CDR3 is CASSPSVSTDTQYF. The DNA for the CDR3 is TGTGCCAGCAGCCCTAGTGTCAGCACAGATACGCAGTATTTT.

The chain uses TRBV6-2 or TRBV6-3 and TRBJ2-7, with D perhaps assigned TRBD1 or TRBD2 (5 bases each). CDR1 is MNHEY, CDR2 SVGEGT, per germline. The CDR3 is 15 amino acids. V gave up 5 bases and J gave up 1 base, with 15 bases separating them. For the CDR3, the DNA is TGTGCCAGCAGTCCCCGAGGGGTCCTATCCTACGAGCAGTACTTC. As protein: CASSPRGVLSYEQYF.

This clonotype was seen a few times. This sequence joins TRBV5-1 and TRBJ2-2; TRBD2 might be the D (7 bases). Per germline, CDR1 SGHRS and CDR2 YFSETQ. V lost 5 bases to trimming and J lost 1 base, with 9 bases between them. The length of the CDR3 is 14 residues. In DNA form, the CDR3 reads TGCGCCAGCAGGCGGGGGCTGAACACCGGGGAGCTGTTTTTT. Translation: CASRRGLNTGELFF.

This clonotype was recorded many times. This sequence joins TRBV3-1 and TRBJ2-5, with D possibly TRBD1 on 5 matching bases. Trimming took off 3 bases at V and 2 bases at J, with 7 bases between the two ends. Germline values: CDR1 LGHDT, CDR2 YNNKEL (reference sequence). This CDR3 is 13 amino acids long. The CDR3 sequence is CASSQGRQETQYF. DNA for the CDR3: TGTGCCAGCAGCCAGGGGCGGCAAGAGACCCAGTACTTC.

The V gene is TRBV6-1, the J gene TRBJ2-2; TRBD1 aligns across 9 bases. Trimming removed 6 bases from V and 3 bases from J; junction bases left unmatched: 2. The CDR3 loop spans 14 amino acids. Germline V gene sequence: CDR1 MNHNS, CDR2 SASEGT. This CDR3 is CASSGTGHTGELFF. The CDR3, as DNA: TGTGCCAGCAGCGGGACAGGGCACACCGGGGAGCTGTTTTTT.